This T cell receptor beta chain was identified during a study of blood T cell repertoires in COVID-19. Method: immunoSEQ multiplex PCR; TCRdb's copy keeps in-frame clones and lacks some. This table holds about 220,000 clones, around 83% found once. The sequence was collected from a woman between 45 and 65 years old with COVID-19, enrolled during active disease. The specimen was peripheral blood.

The CDR3 loop is CASSVDPSGVSGELFF. The CDR3 DNA follows: TGTGCCAGCAGCGTAGATCCTAGCGGGGTTTCCGGGGAGCTGTTTTTT. The V call is TRBV9, the J call TRBJ2-2, with 9 bases identical to TRBD2. V was clipped by 0 bases and J by 6 bases; unmatched bases: 6. Germline CDR1 and CDR2: SGDLS and YYNGEE. The CDR3 consists of 16 residues.